These T cell receptor beta chains were read from a single sample in a study of blood T cell repertoires in COVID-19. The repertoire was sequenced with immunoSEQ multiplex PCR; TCRdb's copy has only in-frame clones and lacks some. The sample carries 200,000 to 300,000 clones, 88% recorded once. The source material was peripheral blood. The receptor set was obtained from a human donor in a cohort sampled during active COVID-19. CDR3s include the opening cysteine and the closing phenylalanine or tryptophan. D genes are given only for firm matches. Where a row states a size, it is once, few, many or the class of an expanded clone; other rows omit it.

J: TRBJ1-1; size: -; D: TRBD1; V: TRBV9; CDR3: CASSALDRYDTEAFF; DNA: TGTGCCAGCAGCGCATTGGACAGGTACGACACTGAAGCTTTCTTT
J: TRBJ2-7; size: few; D: TRBD1; V: TRBV18; CDR3: CASSQATGASYYEQYF; DNA: TGTGCCAGCTCACAAGCCACAGGGGCGTCGTACTACGAGCAGTACTTC
J: TRBJ1-2; size: -; D: TRBD1; V: TRBV5-1; CDR3: CASSSNRDRAGYTF; DNA: TGCGCCAGCAGCTCAAACCGGGACAGGGCTGGCTACACCTTC
J: TRBJ1-6; size: -; D: -; V: TRBV19; CDR3: CASSIRESPLHF; DNA: TGTGCCAGTAGTATCCGGGAGTCACCCCTCCACTTT
J: TRBJ1-2; size: -; D: TRBD1; V: TRBV11-2; CDR3: CASSTAGQSYGYTF; DNA: TGTGCCAGCAGCACTGCGGGACAGTCCTATGGCTACACCTTC
J: TRBJ1-2; size: -; D: TRBD1; V: TRBV24-1; CDR3: CATSAGTGRFHGYTF; DNA: TGTGCCACCAGTGCCGGGACAGGGAGATTTCATGGCTACACCTTC
J: TRBJ1-2; size: -; D: -; V: TRBV6-5; CDR3: CASSSRVYGYTF; DNA: TGTGCCAGCAGTTCCAGGGTATATGGCTACACCTTC
J: TRBJ1-6; size: -; D: -; V: TRBV27; CDR3: CARGELYNSPLHF; DNA: TGTGCCCGGGGGGAACTCTATAATTCACCCCTCCACTTT
J: TRBJ2-7; size: -; D: -; V: TRBV7-2; CDR3: CASSWGGAEDEQYF; DNA: TGTGCCAGCAGCTGGGGGGGGGCAGAGGACGAGCAGTACTTC
J: TRBJ2-6; size: once; D: -; V: TRBV6-1; CDR3: CASSGQGYSGANVLTF; DNA: TGTGCCAGCAGTGGCCAGGGCTACTCTGGGGCCAACGTCCTGACTTTC
J: TRBJ1-2; size: -; D: TRBD1; V: TRBV30; CDR3: CAWSVIQGANGYTF; DNA: TGTGCCTGGAGTGTAATTCAGGGGGCGAATGGCTACACCTTC
J: TRBJ2-2; size: once; D: -; V: TRBV5-1; CDR3: CASRPGADPNTGELFF; DNA: TGCGCCAGCAGGCCAGGAGCGGATCCGAACACCGGGGAGCTGTTTTTT
J: TRBJ1-3; size: -; D: -; V: TRBV28; CDR3: CASRTMGHWSSGNTIYF; DNA: TGTGCCAGCAGGACGATGGGACATTGGAGCTCTGGAAACACCATATATTTT
J: TRBJ2-1; size: -; D: TRBD2; V: TRBV5-1; CDR3: CASSSEITPGLGADEQFF; DNA: TGCGCCAGCAGCTCGGAAATCACGCCGGGACTAGGGGCGGATGAGCAGTTCTTC
J: TRBJ2-1; size: -; D: TRBD2; V: TRBV18; CDR3: CASSPPIFRLAAYYNEQFF; DNA: TGTGCCAGCTCACCACCGATTTTCCGACTAGCGGCTTATTACAATGAGCAGTTCTTC
J: TRBJ1-6; size: few; D: -; V: TRBV27; CDR3: CASRSRTASSPLHF; DNA: TGTGCCAGCAGAAGTCGGACAGCAAGTTCACCCCTCCACTTT
J: TRBJ2-7; size: -; D: -; V: TRBV6-5; CDR3: CASTSRRDSYEQYF; DNA: TGTGCCAGCACAAGTAGACGGGATTCCTACGAGCAGTACTTC
J: TRBJ2-7; size: -; D: TRBD1; V: TRBV19; CDR3: CASSSVPGQGTGQYF; DNA: TGTGCCAGTAGTAGCGTTCCAGGACAGGGAACTGGGCAGTACTTC
J: TRBJ2-7; size: -; D: TRBD1; V: TRBV6-2/TRBV6-3; CDR3: CASSPRPGQGSDEQYF; DNA: TGTGCCAGCAGTCCCCGCCCGGGACAGGGAAGCGACGAGCAGTACTTC
J: TRBJ1-5; size: -; D: -; V: TRBV2; CDR3: CASSETGRANQPQHF; DNA: TGTGCCAGCAGTGAAACAGGGAGGGCCAATCAGCCCCAGCATTTT
J: TRBJ2-5; size: -; D: -; V: TRBV7-9; CDR3: CASSPSETQYF; DNA: TGTGCCAGCAGCCCATCAGAGACCCAGTACTTC
J: TRBJ1-3; size: -; D: TRBD1; V: TRBV6-4; CDR3: CASSWGRGQLFTGNTIYF; DNA: TGTGCCAGCAGTTGGGGCAGGGGGCAACTTTTTACTGGAAACACCATATATTTT
J: TRBJ1-3; size: -; D: -; V: TRBV27; CDR3: CASSLARDGNTIYF; DNA: TGTGCCAGCAGTTTAGCCAGGGATGGAAACACCATATATTTT
J: TRBJ1-3; size: -; D: -; V: TRBV27; CDR3: CASSLRGATSGNTIYF; DNA: TGTGCCAGCAGTTTACGTGGGGCCACCTCTGGAAACACCATATATTTT
J: TRBJ1-3; size: -; D: -; V: TRBV6-5; CDR3: CASSDSRGLTIYF; DNA: TGTGCCAGCTCGGACTCTCGGGGACTCACCATATATTTT
J: TRBJ1-2; size: -; D: TRBD1; V: TRBV27; CDR3: CASSFAQGAAGYTF; DNA: TGTGCCAGCAGTTTCGCACAGGGGGCGGCTGGCTACACCTTC
J: TRBJ2-7; size: few; D: TRBD2; V: TRBV5-8; CDR3: CASSPTSLEQYF; DNA: TGTGCCAGCAGCCCGACTAGCCTCGAGCAGTACTTC
J: TRBJ1-4; size: -; D: TRBD1; V: TRBV5-4; CDR3: CASSLQGAVTNEKLFF; DNA: TGTGCCAGCAGCTTGCAGGGGGCGGTCACTAATGAAAAACTGTTTTTT
J: TRBJ1-4; size: -; D: TRBD1; V: TRBV4-3; CDR3: CASSQGGTGEKLFF; DNA: TGCGCCAGCAGCCAAGGGGGGACAGGGGAAAAACTGTTTTTT
J: TRBJ1-2; size: once; D: -; V: TRBV7-2; CDR3: CASIPLPRYGYTF; DNA: TGTGCCAGCATCCCGCTCCCGAGGTATGGCTACACCTTC
J: TRBJ2-7; size: -; D: -; V: TRBV24-1; CDR3: CATSDVGRSYEQYF; DNA: TGTGCCACCAGTGACGTTGGGAGGTCCTACGAGCAGTACTTC
J: TRBJ1-1; size: -; D: TRBD1; V: TRBV19; CDR3: CASMGGQGDTEAFF; DNA: TGTGCCAGTATGGGCGGACAGGGGGACACTGAAGCTTTCTTT
J: TRBJ1-1; size: -; D: -; V: TRBV6-1; CDR3: CASSEAQAFF; DNA: TGTGCCAGCAGTGAAGCGCAGGCTTTCTTT